This is a list of T cell receptor beta chains from one sample in a study of CD4 T cells in relation to SARS-CoV-2 and coronaviruses. Their specific antigens are unknown. TCRdb's table, derived via immunoSEQ multiplex PCR, lists solely in-frame clones and lacks some. The sample has 20,000 to 25,000 clones; under 80% are singletons. Sequenced: CD4+ T cells from PBMCs, cultured in vitro. These receptors came from a human donor in good health. Both conserved end residues are part of each CDR3. The D gene is left open where the match is weak.

TRBV6-6	TRBJ1-2	-	CASTGLGGYTF
TRBV12-3/TRBV12-4	TRBJ1-5	-	CASSLTGRPRMDF
TRBV6-1	TRBJ2-1	TRBD2	CASSDGTSGRGNEQFF
TRBV3-1/TRBV3-2	TRBJ1-1	-	CASSLAGGNTEAFF
TRBV3-1/TRBV3-2	TRBJ1-4	-	CASSHSSGDEKLFF
TRBV11-3	TRBJ1-6	-	CASSSSIPPRNSPLHF
TRBV15	TRBJ2-7	TRBD2	CATSRDLLAGSHEQYF
TRBV20-1	TRBJ2-7	-	CSAGQTYEQYF
TRBV27	TRBJ2-3	TRBD1	CASSLNRGLGTDTQYF
TRBV5-1	TRBJ1-1	-	CASSFTWGGTEAFF
TRBV30	TRBJ1-2	-	CAWSGDAYGYTF
TRBV6-5	TRBJ2-1	TRBD1	CASSKGQGGYNEQFF
TRBV27	TRBJ2-1	-	CASSPQVRPRSYEQFF
TRBV27	TRBJ2-7	TRBD1	CASRRVTGDEQYF
TRBV7-9	TRBJ1-1	-	CASSLAGSKATEAFF
TRBV27	TRBJ1-2	-	CASTSLGLGGYTF
TRBV9	TRBJ2-5	-	CASSVRGGRAGETQYF
TRBV5-1	TRBJ1-3	-	CASSVQGSPGSGNTIYF
TRBV7-3	TRBJ2-3	-	CASSPSSGSGIDTQYF
TRBV14	TRBJ1-1	TRBD1	CASRGTGRVLNTEAFF
TRBV11-2	TRBJ1-1	-	CASSLVGGRWSEAFF
TRBV2	TRBJ2-7	TRBD2	CASRTTSPGTSGRAVYEQYF
TRBV6-5	TRBJ2-7	TRBD2	CASSSLAGVTYEQYF
TRBV28	TRBJ1-2	TRBD1	CASRLRTGGKPGHTF
TRBV5-1	TRBJ2-1	-	CASSLRPLEISDNEQFF
TRBV7-3	TRBJ2-3	TRBD2	CASSPISGTSTDTQYF
TRBV28	TRBJ1-1	-	CASSQPRREAFF
TRBV10-3	TRBJ1-1	-	CAISLGEEAFF
TRBV24-1	TRBJ2-1	-	CATSDLRRTQFF
TRBV25-1	TRBJ2-1	TRBD2	CASRIGLAGYNEQFF
TRBV6-6	TRBJ1-1	TRBD1	CASRLRDRGNEAFF
TRBV30	TRBJ1-2	-	CACPRRAGRGYTF